A selection of T cell receptor beta chains follows, all from one sample in a study of blood T cell repertoires in COVID-19. Repertoires were generated with immunoSEQ multiplex PCR, while TCRdb's copy carries only in-frame clones and drops some. This sample has 70,000 or so clones, with 85% to 90% found just once. Sequencing was performed on peripheral blood. The receptor set was obtained from a woman over 75 with active COVID-19. Both conserved end residues are part of each CDR3. D genes are given only for firm matches. Expanded clones get a size class; other rows say once, few or many, or leave the size out.

d_gene: NA
v_gene: TRBV7-2
j_gene: TRBJ2-2
abundance: NA
CDR3aa: CASSLAGGSRGSTGELFF
CDR3nt: TGTGCCAGCAGCTTAGCGGGGGGGAGCAGGGGTAGCACCGGGGAGCTGTTTTTT

d_gene: NA
v_gene: TRBV5-4
j_gene: TRBJ2-5
abundance: NA
CDR3aa: CASSYSQETQYF
CDR3nt: TGTGCCAGCAGCTATTCGCAAGAGACCCAGTACTTC

d_gene: NA
v_gene: TRBV28
j_gene: TRBJ1-1
abundance: NA
CDR3aa: CASSLGTTRMNTEAFF
CDR3nt: TGTGCCAGCAGTTTAGGCACCACACGAATGAACACTGAAGCTTTCTTT

d_gene: NA
v_gene: TRBV6-2/TRBV6-3
j_gene: TRBJ2-7
abundance: NA
CDR3aa: CASSYSPDTYEQYF
CDR3nt: TGTGCCAGCAGTTACTCTCCAGATACCTACGAGCAGTACTTC

d_gene: TRBD1
v_gene: TRBV19
j_gene: TRBJ1-2
abundance: once
CDR3aa: CASSSGTGNYGYTF
CDR3nt: TGTGCCAGTAGTTCCGGGACAGGGAACTATGGCTACACCTTC

d_gene: TRBD2
v_gene: TRBV28
j_gene: TRBJ2-7
abundance: once
CDR3aa: CASSFGLAGWSEQYF
CDR3nt: TGTGCCAGCAGTTTCGGACTAGCGGGATGGAGCGAGCAGTACTTC

d_gene: TRBD2
v_gene: TRBV19
j_gene: TRBJ2-7
abundance: NA
CDR3aa: CASSITSGPSYEQYF
CDR3nt: TGTGCCAGTAGTATTACTAGCGGGCCCTCCTACGAGCAGTACTTC

d_gene: TRBD1
v_gene: TRBV2
j_gene: TRBJ1-2
abundance: NA
CDR3aa: CASSADRAGYGYTF
CDR3nt: TGTGCCAGCAGTGCCGACAGGGCTGGCTATGGCTACACCTTC

d_gene: NA
v_gene: TRBV29-1
j_gene: TRBJ2-5
abundance: NA
CDR3aa: CSVEDRAGKETQYF
CDR3nt: TGCAGCGTTGAAGATCGGGCGGGAAAAGAGACCCAGTACTTC

d_gene: TRBD2
v_gene: TRBV29-1
j_gene: TRBJ2-1
abundance: NA
CDR3aa: CSIGGASAEQFF
CDR3nt: TGCAGCATCGGGGGGGCTAGCGCCGAGCAGTTCTTC

d_gene: NA
v_gene: TRBV24-1
j_gene: TRBJ1-5
abundance: NA
CDR3aa: CATSGDNNQPQHF
CDR3nt: TGTGCCACCAGTGGGGACAACAATCAGCCCCAGCATTTT

d_gene: TRBD1
v_gene: TRBV27
j_gene: TRBJ2-7
abundance: NA
CDR3aa: CASSLQGGFGSYEQYF
CDR3nt: TGTGCCAGCAGCCTACAGGGGGGTTTCGGCTCCTACGAGCAGTACTTC

d_gene: TRBD2
v_gene: TRBV29-1
j_gene: TRBJ2-3
abundance: NA
CDR3aa: CSVEERGSGADTQYF
CDR3nt: TGCAGCGTTGAAGAAAGAGGGAGCGGGGCAGATACGCAGTATTTT

d_gene: TRBD2
v_gene: TRBV4-2
j_gene: TRBJ2-3
abundance: NA
CDR3aa: CASSQAASGDGDTQYF
CDR3nt: TGTGCCAGCAGCCAAGCGGCTAGCGGCGACGGAGATACGCAGTATTTT

d_gene: NA
v_gene: TRBV6-2/TRBV6-3
j_gene: TRBJ1-5
abundance: NA
CDR3aa: CASSSPGIGSNQPQHF
CDR3nt: TGTGCCAGCAGTTCGCCAGGGATTGGTAGCAATCAGCCCCAGCATTTT

d_gene: NA
v_gene: TRBV7-3
j_gene: TRBJ1-6
abundance: NA
CDR3aa: CASSPRAAGANSPLHF
CDR3nt: TGTGCCAGCAGCCCCCGTGCGGCGGGGGCGAATTCACCCCTCCACTTT